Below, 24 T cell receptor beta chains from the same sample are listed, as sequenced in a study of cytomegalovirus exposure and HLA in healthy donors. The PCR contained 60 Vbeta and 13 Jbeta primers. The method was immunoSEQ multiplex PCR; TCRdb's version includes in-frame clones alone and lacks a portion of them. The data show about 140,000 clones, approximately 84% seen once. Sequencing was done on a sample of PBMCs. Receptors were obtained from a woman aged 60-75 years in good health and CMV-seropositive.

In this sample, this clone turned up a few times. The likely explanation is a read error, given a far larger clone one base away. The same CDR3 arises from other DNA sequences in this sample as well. CDR3 sequence reads: CASSQEGTGRANEKLFF. DNA of the CDR3: TGCGCCAGCAGCCAAGAGGGGACTGGGCGGGCTAATGAAAAACTGTTTTTT. The rearrangement links TRBV4-1 to TRBJ1-4; possible D gene TRBD1, 5 bases. CDR1 is MGHRA and CDR2 is YSYEKL in the germline V gene. CDR3 length: 17 amino acids. V lost 0 bases to trimming and J lost 3 bases, with 14 bases between them.

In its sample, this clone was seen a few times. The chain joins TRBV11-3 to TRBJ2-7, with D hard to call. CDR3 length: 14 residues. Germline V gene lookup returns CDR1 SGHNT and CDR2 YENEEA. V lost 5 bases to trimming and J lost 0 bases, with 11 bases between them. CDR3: CASSPGLSSYEQYF. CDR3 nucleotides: TGTGCCAGCAGCCCCGGGTTGAGCTCCTACGAGCAGTACTTC.

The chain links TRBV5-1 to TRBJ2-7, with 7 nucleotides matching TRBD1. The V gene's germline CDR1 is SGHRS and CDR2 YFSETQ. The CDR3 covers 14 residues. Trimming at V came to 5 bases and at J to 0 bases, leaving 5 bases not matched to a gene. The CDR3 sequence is CASRSDRNSYEQYF. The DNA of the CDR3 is TGCGCCAGCAGATCGGACAGGAACTCCTACGAGCAGTACTTC. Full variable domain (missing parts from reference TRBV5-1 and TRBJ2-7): KAGVTQTPRYLIKTRGQQVTLSCSPISGHRSVSWYQQTPGQGLQFLFEYFSETQRNKGNFPGRFSGRQFSNSRSEMNVSTLELGDSALYLCASRSDRNSYEQYFGPGTRLTVT.

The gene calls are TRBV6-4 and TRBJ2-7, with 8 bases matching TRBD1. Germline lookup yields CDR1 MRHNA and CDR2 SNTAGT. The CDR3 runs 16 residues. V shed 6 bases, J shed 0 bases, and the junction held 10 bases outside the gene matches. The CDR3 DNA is TGTGCCAGCAGCCCCAATGACAGGGGCCTCTCCTACGAGCAGTACTTC. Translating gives CASSPNDRGLSYEQYF.

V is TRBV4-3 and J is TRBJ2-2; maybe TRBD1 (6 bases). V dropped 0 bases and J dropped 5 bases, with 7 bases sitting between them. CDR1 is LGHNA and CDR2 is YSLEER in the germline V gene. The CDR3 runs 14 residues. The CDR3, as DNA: TGCGCCAGCAGCCAAGAAGGGGGAACCGGGGAGCTGTTTTTT. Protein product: CASSQEGGTGELFF.

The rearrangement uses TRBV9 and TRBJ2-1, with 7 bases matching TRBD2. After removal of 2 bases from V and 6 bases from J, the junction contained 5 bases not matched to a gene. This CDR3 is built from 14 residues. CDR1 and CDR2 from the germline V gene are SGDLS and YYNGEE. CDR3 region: CASSVGGDPNEQFF. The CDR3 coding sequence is TGTGCCAGCAGCGTGGGGGGGGACCCCAATGAGCAGTTCTTC.

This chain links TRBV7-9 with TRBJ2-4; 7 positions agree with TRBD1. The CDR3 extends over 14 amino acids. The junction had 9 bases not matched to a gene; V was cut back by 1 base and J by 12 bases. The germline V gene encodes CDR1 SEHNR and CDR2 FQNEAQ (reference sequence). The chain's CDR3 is CASSLETGSLGQYF. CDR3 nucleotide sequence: TGTGCCAGCAGCTTAGAGACAGGGTCCCTCGGTCAGTACTTC.

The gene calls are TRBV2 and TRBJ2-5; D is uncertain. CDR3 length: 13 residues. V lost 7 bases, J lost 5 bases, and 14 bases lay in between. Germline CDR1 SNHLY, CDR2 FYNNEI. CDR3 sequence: CASNGLLPETQYF. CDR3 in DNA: TGTGCCAGCAACGGTCTCCTCCCCGAGACCCAGTACTTC.

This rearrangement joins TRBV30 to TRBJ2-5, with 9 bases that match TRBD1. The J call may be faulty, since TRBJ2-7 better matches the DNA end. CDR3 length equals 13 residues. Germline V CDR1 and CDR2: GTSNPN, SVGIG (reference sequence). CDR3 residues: CAWSGDRAYEQYF. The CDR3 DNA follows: TGTGCCTGGAGTGGGGACAGGGCCTACGAGCAGTACTTC.

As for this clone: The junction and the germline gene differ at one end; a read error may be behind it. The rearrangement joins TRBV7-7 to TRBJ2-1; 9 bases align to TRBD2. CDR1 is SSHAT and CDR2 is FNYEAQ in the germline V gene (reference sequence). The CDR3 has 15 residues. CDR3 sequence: CASSLGSGSSDEQFF. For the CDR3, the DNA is TGTGCTAGCAGCTTAGGTAGCGGGAGCTCCGATGAGCAGTTCTTC.

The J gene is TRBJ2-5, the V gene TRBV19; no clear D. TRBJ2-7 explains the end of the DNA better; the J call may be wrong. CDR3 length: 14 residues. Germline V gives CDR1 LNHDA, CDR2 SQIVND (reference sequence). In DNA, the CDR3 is TGTGCCAGTAGTATCGGAACAGCCTCCTACGAGCAGTACTTC. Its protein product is CASSIGTASYEQYF.

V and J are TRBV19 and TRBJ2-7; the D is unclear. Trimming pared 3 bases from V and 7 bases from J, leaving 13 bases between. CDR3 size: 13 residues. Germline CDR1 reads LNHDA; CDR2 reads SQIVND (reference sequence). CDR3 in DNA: TGTGCCAGTAGTATTTCGGGTCGGCGGGAGCAGTACTTC. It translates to CASSISGRREQYF.

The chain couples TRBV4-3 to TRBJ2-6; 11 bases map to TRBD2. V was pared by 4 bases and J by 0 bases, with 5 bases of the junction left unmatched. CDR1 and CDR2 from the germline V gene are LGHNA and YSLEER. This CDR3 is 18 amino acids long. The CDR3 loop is CASSPRTSGFSGANVLTF. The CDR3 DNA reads TGCGCCAGCAGCCCCCGGACTAGCGGGTTCTCTGGGGCCAACGTCCTGACTTTC.

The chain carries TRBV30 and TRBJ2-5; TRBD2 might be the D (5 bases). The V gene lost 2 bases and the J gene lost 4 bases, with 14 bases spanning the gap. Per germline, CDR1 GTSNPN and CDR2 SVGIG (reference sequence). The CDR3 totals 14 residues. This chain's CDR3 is CAWSPGMGRETQYF. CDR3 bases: TGTGCCTGGAGTCCCGGGATGGGTAGAGAGACCCAGTACTTC.

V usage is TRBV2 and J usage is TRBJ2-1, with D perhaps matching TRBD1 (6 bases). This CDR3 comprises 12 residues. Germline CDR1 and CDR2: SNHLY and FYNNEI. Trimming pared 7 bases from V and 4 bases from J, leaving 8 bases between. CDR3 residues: CASTTGYNEQFF. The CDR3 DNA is TGTGCCAGCACAACAGGGTACAATGAGCAGTTCTTC.

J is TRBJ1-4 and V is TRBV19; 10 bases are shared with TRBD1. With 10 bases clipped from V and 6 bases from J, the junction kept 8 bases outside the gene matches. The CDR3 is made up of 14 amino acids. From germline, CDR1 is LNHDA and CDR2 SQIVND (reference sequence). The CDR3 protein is CATRRDRGYEKLFF. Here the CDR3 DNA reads TGTGCCACCCGACGGGACAGGGGTTATGAAAAACTGTTTTTT.

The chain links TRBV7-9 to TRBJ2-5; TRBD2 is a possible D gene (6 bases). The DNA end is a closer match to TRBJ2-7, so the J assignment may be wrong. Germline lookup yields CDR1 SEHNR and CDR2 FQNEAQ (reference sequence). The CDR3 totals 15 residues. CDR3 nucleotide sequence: TGTGCCAGCAGCCCGCGGGACCTTACTACCTACGAGCAGTACTTC. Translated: CASSPRDLTTYEQYF.

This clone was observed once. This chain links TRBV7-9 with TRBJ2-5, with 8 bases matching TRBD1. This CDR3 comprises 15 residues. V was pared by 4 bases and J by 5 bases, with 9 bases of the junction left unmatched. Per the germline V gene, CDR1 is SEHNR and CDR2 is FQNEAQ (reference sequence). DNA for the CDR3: TGTGCCAGCAGCTCCCCCCAGGGGGCTTGGGAGACCCAGTACTTC. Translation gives CASSSPQGAWETQYF.

CDR3 DNA: TGTGCCAGCCGCAAAGGCGGGCAAGAGACCCAGTACTTC. This sequence encodes CASRKGGQETQYF. This chain connects TRBV6-5 to TRBJ2-5, with D tentatively TRBD2 (5 bases). Germline CDR1 reads MNHEY; CDR2 reads SVGAGI. The CDR3 consists of 13 residues. V dropped 8 bases and J dropped 2 bases, with 12 bases sitting between them.

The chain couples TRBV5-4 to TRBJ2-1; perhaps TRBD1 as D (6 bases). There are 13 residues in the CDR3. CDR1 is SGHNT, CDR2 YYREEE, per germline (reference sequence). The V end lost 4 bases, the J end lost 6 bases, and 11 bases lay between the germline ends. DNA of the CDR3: TGTGCCAGCAGCAGTGTACAGGGCAATGAGCAGTTCTTC. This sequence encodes CASSSVQGNEQFF.

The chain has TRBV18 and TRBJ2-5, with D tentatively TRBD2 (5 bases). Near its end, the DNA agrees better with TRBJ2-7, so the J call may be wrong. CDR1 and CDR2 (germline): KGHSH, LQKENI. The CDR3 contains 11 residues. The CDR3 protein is CASSLSVEQYF. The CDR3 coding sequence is TGTGCCAGCTCACTTAGCGTCGAGCAGTACTTC.

The CDR3: CASSIGHKGTYGYTF. The CDR3 nucleotides are TGTGCCAGCAGTATTGGACACAAAGGAACCTATGGCTACACCTTC. The chain couples TRBV6-5 to TRBJ1-2; weak D call: TRBD1 (5 bases). The germline gives CDR1 MNHEY, CDR2 SVGAGI. The length of the CDR3 is 15 residues. Trimming left V 5 bases short and J 4 bases short, with 17 bases between.

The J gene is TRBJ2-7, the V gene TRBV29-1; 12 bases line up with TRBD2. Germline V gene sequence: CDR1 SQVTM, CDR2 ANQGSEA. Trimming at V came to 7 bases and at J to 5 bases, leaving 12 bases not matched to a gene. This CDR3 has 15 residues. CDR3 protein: CSARSSGRADDEQYF. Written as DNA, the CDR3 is TGCAGCGCTCGATCTAGCGGGAGGGCCGACGACGAGCAGTACTTC.

This CDR3 reads CSAERQGAGETQYF. The CDR3 DNA is TGCAGCGCCGAGCGGCAGGGGGCAGGAGAGACCCAGTACTTC. The rearrangement links TRBV29-1 to TRBJ2-5, with 8 nucleotides matching TRBD1. The J segment lost 4 bases and the V segment lost 7 bases, leaving 11 bases of the junction unmatched. The CDR3 consists of 14 residues. Germline values: CDR1 SQVTM, CDR2 ANQGSEA.